This T cell receptor beta chain was identified in a study of CD8 T cells in ankylosing spondylitis. Study outcomes and limitations: Clones linked to disease, bearing a CD8+ phenotype, were relatively rare in peripheral blood.

The CDR3 runs to 13 residues. Germline assignment: CDR1 MDHEN and CDR2 SYDVKM. V trimming: 5 bases; J trimming: 6 bases; junction bases outside the gene matches: 4. By quantitative 5'-RACE with molecular barcodes, the TCR beta libraries were made. MiXCR was run by TCRdb on the 5' RACE reads, yielding one entry per CDR3 protein. The data contain around 300,000 distinct CDR3 sequences, around 21% of them singletons. Regarding this clonotype: As yet, its antigen is unknown.

The TCR comes from a female donor with ankylosing spondylitis or in good health (not recorded which). The sample was blood, either unsorted or a sorted T cell fraction (not recorded which). The J gene is TRBJ2-1, the V gene TRBV28, with 7 bases matching TRBD2. The CDR3 DNA reads TGTGCCAGCAGTCCCACTAGCGTCAATGAGCAGTTCTTC. Translation gives CASSPTSVNEQFF.